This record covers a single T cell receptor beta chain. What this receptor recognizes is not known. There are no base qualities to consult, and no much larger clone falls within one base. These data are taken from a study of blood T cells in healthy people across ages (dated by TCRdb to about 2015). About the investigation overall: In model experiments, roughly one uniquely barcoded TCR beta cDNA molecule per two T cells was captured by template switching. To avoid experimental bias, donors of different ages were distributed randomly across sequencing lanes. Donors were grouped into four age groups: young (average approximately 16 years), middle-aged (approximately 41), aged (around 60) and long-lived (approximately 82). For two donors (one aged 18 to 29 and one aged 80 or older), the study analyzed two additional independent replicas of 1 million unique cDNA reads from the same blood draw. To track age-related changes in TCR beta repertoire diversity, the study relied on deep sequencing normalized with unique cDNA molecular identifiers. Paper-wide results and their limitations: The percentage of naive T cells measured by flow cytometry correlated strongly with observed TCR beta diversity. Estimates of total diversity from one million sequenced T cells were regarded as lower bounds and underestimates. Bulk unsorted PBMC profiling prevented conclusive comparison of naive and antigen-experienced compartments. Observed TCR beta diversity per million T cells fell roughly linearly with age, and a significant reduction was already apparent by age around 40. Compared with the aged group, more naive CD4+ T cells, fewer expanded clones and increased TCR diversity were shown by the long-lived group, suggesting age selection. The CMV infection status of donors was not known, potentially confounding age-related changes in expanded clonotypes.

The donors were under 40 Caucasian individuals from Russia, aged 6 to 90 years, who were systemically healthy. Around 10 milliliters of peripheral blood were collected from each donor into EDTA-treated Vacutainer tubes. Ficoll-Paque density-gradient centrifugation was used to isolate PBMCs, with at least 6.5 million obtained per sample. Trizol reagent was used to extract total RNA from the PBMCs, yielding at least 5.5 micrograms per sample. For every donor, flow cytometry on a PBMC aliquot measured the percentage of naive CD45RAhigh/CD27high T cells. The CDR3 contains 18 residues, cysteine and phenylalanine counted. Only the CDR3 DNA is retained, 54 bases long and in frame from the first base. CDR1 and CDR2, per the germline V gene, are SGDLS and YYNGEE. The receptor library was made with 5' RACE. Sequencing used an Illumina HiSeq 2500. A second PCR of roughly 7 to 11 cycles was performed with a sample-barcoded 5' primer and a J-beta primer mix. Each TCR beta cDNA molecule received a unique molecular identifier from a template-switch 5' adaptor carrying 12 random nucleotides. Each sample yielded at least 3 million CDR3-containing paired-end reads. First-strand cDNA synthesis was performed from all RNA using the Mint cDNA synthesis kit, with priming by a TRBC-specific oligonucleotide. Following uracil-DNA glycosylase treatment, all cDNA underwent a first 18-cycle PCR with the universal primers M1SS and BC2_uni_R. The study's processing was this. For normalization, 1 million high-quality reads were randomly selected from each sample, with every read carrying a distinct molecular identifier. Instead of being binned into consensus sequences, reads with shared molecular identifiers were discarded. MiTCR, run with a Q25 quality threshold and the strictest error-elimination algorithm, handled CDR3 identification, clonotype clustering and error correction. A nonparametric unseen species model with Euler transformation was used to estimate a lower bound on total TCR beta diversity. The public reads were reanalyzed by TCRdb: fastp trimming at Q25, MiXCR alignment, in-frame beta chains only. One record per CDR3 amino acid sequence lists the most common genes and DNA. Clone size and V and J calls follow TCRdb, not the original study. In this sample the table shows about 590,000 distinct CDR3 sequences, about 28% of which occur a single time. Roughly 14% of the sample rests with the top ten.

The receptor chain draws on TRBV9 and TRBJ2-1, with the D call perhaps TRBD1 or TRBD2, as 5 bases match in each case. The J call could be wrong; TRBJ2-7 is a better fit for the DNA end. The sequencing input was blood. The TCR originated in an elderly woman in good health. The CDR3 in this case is CASGGMGSEQGSYNEQYF. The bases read TGTGCCAGCGGCGGCATGGGTAGCGAGCAGGGATCCTACAATGAGCAGTACTTC.